These T cell receptor beta chains were read from a single sample in a study of shared clonotypes between healthy human individuals. Generated by immunoSEQ multiplex PCR, the TCRdb table keeps only in-frame clones and is missing some. Of roughly 1.4 million clones in the sample, 98% to 99% were seen once. Material: naive CD4+ T cells sorted from blood. The receptors stem from a man aged 30 to 39 in good health. Each CDR3 is given with its conserved first and last residue. A D gene is named only where the DNA matches it firmly. For some rows the clone size is stated as once, few or many, or as a class when expanded; others skip it.

NA TRBJ2-1 TRBV14 TRBD2 TGTGCCAGCAGCCAAGGGGTATCTAGCGGGAGGGTCTACAATGAGCAGTTCTTC CASSQGVSSGRVYNEQFF
NA TRBJ2-7 TRBV5-1 TRBD2 TGCGCCAGCAGCTTGTGGACTAGCGTCGGCGAGCAGTACTTC CASSLWTSVGEQYF
once TRBJ1-4 TRBV29-1 NA TGCAGCGTTAAAAAACAGCCCGGGACGGATAATGAAAAACTGTTTTTT CSVKKQPGTDNEKLFF
NA TRBJ1-2 TRBV28 NA TGTGCCAGCAGTTCCTACCTTAACTATGGCTACACCTTC CASSSYLNYGYTF
once TRBJ1-5 TRBV28 NA TGTGCCAGCAGTTTTGGAGGCAATCAGCCCCAGCATTTT CASSFGGNQPQHF
NA TRBJ2-6 TRBV7-2 TRBD1 TGTGCCAGCAGATTGACAGGGGCTGGGGCCAACGTCCTGACTTTC CASRLTGAGANVLTF
NA TRBJ2-7 TRBV18 TRBD1 TGTGCCAGCTCACCCGGGACAGGTCTCTACGAGCAGTACTTC CASSPGTGLYEQYF
NA TRBJ1-1 TRBV18 TRBD1 TGTGCCAGCTCCCAAGGGGAGGGGGCTGACGCTTTCTTT CASSQGEGADAFF
NA TRBJ1-4 TRBV18 NA TGTGCCAGCTCCGTGGACAGAGATAATGAAAAACTGTTTTTT CASSVDRDNEKLFF
NA TRBJ2-2 TRBV5-1 NA TGCGCCAGCCTGACCTCGGTCGGCGGCGGGGAGCTGTTTTTT CASLTSVGGGELFF
NA TRBJ1-2 TRBV18 NA TGTGCCAGCTCACAAGACATGGCCGACGGCTACACCTTC CASSQDMADGYTF
NA TRBJ1-5 TRBV18 NA TGTGCCAGCTCCCCTCGGGCCGGGTCCCAGCATTTT CASSPRAGSQHF
once TRBJ2-7 TRBV23-1 NA TGCGCCAGCAGTCAATCGAATAGTGTCTTTTCCTACGAGCAGTACTTC CASSQSNSVFSYEQYF
NA TRBJ1-4 TRBV11-2 TRBD1 TGTGCCAGCAGTTTAATTACAGGGGCGAAGAGAGAAAAACTGTTTTTT CASSLITGAKREKLFF
NA TRBJ2-1 TRBV5-4 TRBD2 TGTGCCAGCAGCCTCTATAGCGGGAGTAGTTACAATGAGCAGTTCTTC CASSLYSGSSYNEQFF
NA TRBJ2-1 TRBV2 TRBD2 TGTGCCAGTGAGACTAGCGGGACGCGGAATGAGCAGTTCTTC CASETSGTRNEQFF
once TRBJ2-7 TRBV6-6 NA TGTGCCAGCAGTAGGGACGGCTACGAGCAGTACTTC CASSRDGYEQYF
NA TRBJ2-7 TRBV5-1 NA TGCGCCAGCAGGCCTGAGGGCTATTCCTACGAGCAGTACTTC CASRPEGYSYEQYF
NA TRBJ2-7 TRBV28 NA TGTGCCAGCACCAAACTTCCCCGGGCTCCCTACGAGCAGTACTTC CASTKLPRAPYEQYF
NA TRBJ1-5 TRBV4-1 NA TGCGCCAGCAGCCTCCTCTACAGTTACAATCAGCCCCAGCATTTT CASSLLYSYNQPQHF